The source of this TCR beta chain is a study of vaccination and CD4 T cells after COVID-19. Whole-study context: Stimulation of the cells used overlapping spike peptide pools from SARS-CoV-2 and from the common cold coronaviruses HCoV-NL63, HCoV-OC43 and HCoV-229E. A CEFX pool, an HIV-1 Nef pool, or else no peptide went into the control cultures.

This clonotype was seen only a few times. The antigen is unknown. Treatment of the sample: roughly ten-day PBMC culture with coronavirus spike peptide pools or control peptides (ViraFEST assay). ViraFEST sequenced TCRs after peptide-pool expansion of antigen-specific T cells. Findings and caveats of the study: Spike mono-reactivity was the property of 304 of 307 vaccine-specific clones in convalescent patients.

With the Oncomine TCR Beta short-read assay, DNA from cultured CD4+ T cells was sequenced. TCRdb processed the PCR reads anew with MiXCR; each CDR3 protein has one entry. The sample consists of 20,000 or so distinct CDR3 sequences, 55% of them appearing once. Germline V lookup: CDR1 SEHNR, CDR2 FQNEAQ (reference sequence). V lost 5 bases to trimming and J lost 3 bases; unmatched junction nucleotides: 4. This CDR3 has 16 residues. This rearrangement joins TRBV7-9 to TRBJ1-4; 12 positions match TRBD1. Sequenced sample: CD4+ T cells from blood, cultured in vitro. This TCR derives from a human donor who had recovered from COVID-19. The CDR3 DNA reads TGTGCCAGCAGCCTGGGACAGGGGGCTTCTAATGAAAAACTGTTTTTT. Amino acids: CASSLGQGASNEKLFF.